This section outlines one T cell receptor beta chain sequence together with its context. No antigen is known for it. Base quality data are lacking; no much larger clone is found one base away. This specimen comes from a study of T cells in localized non-small cell lung cancer (dated by TCRdb to 2020 to 2021). For context, the study as a whole: The study analyzed T cell repertoires of hundreds of early-stage NSCLC patients, comparing tumors and uninvolved tumor-adjacent lungs. The cohort consisted of roughly 240 treatment-naive NSCLC patients whose localized lung tumors had been resected. A mean age of around 66 years was recorded for the NSCLC patients, of whom 120 to 150 were male and about a hundred were female. Study-level results and caveats: Multi-region tumor sequencing was not performed, so intratumor heterogeneity could not be excluded. Uninvolved tumor-adjacent lung showed the highest T cell clonality, higher than tumor, which suggests more focused antigenic responses in the uninvolved tumor-adjacent lung. A median of around 62 of the top 100 tumor clones turned up in the paired uninvolved adjacent lung, and approximately 30 of those clones also ranked among the top 100 of that same adjacent lung. Longer overall survival was associated with higher T cell density in blood, whereas shorter survival was associated with higher clonality in adjacent lung. Because the study design was exploratory, TCR variables were selected using unadjusted p-values without false-discovery rate correction.

At diagnosis, tumor, uninvolved tumor-adjacent lung and peripheral blood were collected and then preserved as a mix of FFPE and fresh-frozen material. Blood samples were analyzed as peripheral blood mononuclear cells for TCR repertoire profiling. The germline V gene yields SNHLY for CDR1 and FYNNEI for CDR2. The junction shows trimming of 5 bases on V and 6 bases on J, plus 14 bases between the germline ends. The CDR3 measures 14 amino acids from cysteine to phenylalanine. The only DNA kept is the CDR3, 42 bases in frame from the first base. TCR beta CDR3 regions were sequenced from DNA using the immunoSEQ Assay. On the study's bioinformatics: T cell density was computed as TCR beta template counts normalized to usable DNA estimated by amplifying housekeeping genes. The preseqR package was used to estimate richness by extrapolating to 400,000 templates for PBMC samples and to 120,000 templates for tissue samples. Clonality was defined as one minus Pielou's evenness. To identify tissue-enriched TCRs, differential abundance testing was run on productive amino-acid clonotypes with a minimum total count of 5 and an alpha of 0.1. Repertoire overlap between compartments was quantified with the Jaccard Index and Morisita Overlap Index. GLIPH grouped TCR beta CDR3s together with public tetramer-defined viral CDR3s, and a viral motif had to include at least three viral sequences and also show V-gene enrichment. In TCRdb, the immuneACCESS table is reduced to in-frame sequences with V and J assigned. These tables do not hold every clone; where another copy was compared, an unresolved V gene accounts for under half, and the others remain unexplained. The V and J calls and clone size were taken over from that table, and D and trimming were inferred from the DNA. In this sample the table shows 30,000 to 40,000 clones, approximately 86% of which occur a single time. Around 6.4% of the sample is in the top ten clones.

This specimen was peripheral blood, taken before any cancer treatment. The sequence came from a man aged 35-69 years with stage I lung adenocarcinoma. The sequence is built from TRBV2 and TRBJ1-5, and TRBD1 may be the D gene, going by 6 matching bases. The encoded CDR3 is CASSRDTGVQPQHF. The DNA is as follows: TGTGCCAGCAGTCGGGACACTGGTGTTCAGCCCCAGCATTTT.